This TCR beta chain was captured in a study of beta chain features in type 1 diabetes. The CDR3 sequence is 16 residues long. The V end lost 5 bases, the J end lost 1 base, and 17 bases lay between the germline ends. Germline CDR1 reads SGHVS; CDR2 reads FNYEAQ. The entirety of the isolated RNA underwent reverse transcription, so expressed TCRB transcripts were sequenced. Libraries were prepared by immunoSEQ multiplex PCR; TCRdb keeps only in-frame clonotypes and omits some of them. The profile covers hundreds of thousands of clones, with roughly a sixth appearing a single time and around 0.02% taken by the ten largest.

The source of this sequence is a woman younger than 35 in good health. The chain couples TRBV7-6 to TRBJ1-2; D uncertain. The source material was naive CD4+ T cells from blood. CDR3 sequence reads: CASSPSLAFGNYGYTF. The CDR3 DNA sequence: TGTGCCAGCAGCCCATCCCTGGCCTTCGGTAACTATGGCTACACCTTC.